This TCR beta chain was recorded in a study of OX40 agonist ivuxolimab in advanced cancers. This CDR3 contains 16 residues. Germline V gene lookup returns CDR1 SNHLY and CDR2 FYNNEI. V lost 2 bases and J 0 bases, leaving 14 bases between the germline ends. Repertoires were generated with immunoSEQ multiplex PCR, while TCRdb's copy carries only in-frame clones and drops some. The sample gives about 94,000 clones, around 91% of which show up once; 0.7% to 1% is in the top ten. The input for sequencing was CD4+ or CD8+ T cells sorted from blood, taken in a trial of the OX40 agonist ivuxolimab. The receptor was derived from an adult with an advanced solid tumor such as melanoma, head and neck, liver or kidney cancer. The chain joins TRBV2 to TRBJ2-7; D remains ambiguous. In DNA form, the CDR3 reads TGTGCCAGCAGTGAAACACTGGTTTCGAGCTCCTACGAGCAGTACTTC. As protein: CASSETLVSSSYEQYF.